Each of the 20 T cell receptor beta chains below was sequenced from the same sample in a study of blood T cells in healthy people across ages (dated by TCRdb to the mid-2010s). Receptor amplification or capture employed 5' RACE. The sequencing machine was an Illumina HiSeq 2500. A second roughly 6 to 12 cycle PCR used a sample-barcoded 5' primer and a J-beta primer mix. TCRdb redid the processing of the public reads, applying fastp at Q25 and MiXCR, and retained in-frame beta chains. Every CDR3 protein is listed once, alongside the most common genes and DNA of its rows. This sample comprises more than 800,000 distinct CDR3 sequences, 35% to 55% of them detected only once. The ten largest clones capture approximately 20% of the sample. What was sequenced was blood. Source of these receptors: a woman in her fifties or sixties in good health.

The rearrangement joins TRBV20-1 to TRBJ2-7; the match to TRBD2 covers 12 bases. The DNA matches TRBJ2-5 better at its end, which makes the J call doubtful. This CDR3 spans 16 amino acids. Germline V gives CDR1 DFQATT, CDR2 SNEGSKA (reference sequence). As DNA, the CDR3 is TGCAGTGCTAGTTTTGCTAGCGGGAGGGCGGCGGAGACCCAGTACTTC. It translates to CSASFASGRAAETQYF.

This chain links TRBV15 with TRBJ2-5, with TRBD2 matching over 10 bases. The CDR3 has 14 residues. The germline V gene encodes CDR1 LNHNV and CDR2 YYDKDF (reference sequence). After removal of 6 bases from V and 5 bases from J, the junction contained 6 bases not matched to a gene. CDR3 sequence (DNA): TGTGCCACCAGATCTAGCGGGAGCGGCGAGACCCAGTACTTC. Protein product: CATRSSGSGETQYF.

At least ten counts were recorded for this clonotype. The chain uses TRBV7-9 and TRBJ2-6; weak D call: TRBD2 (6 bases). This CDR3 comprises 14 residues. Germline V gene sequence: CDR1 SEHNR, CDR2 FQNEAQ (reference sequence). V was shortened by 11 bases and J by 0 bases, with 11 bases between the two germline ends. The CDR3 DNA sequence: TGTGCCGGAGGGTCGAACTCTGGGGCCAACGTCCTGACTTTC. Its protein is CAGGSNSGANVLTF.

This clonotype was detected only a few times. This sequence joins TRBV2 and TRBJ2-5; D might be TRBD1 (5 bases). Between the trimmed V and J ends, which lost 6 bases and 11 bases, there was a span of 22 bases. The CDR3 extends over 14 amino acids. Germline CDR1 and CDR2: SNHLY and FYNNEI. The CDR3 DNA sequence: TGTGCCAGCAGGATGACAGAAGCAAAATCTGAGCAGTACTTC. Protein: CASRMTEAKSEQYF.

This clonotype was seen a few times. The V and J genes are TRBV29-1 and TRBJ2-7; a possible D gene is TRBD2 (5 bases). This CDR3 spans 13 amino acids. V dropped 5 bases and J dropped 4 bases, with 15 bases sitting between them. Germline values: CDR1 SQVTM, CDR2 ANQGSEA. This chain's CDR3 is CSVLRRETYEQYF. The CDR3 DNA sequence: TGCAGCGTTCTAAGACGGGAAACTTACGAGCAGTACTTC.

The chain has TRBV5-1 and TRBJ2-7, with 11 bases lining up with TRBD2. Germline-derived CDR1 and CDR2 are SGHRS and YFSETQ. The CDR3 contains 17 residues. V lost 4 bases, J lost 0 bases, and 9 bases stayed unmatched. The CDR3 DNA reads TGCGCCAGCAGCCGGACGGGACTAGCGGACAGCTCCTACGAGCAGTACTTC. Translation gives CASSRTGLADSSYEQYF.

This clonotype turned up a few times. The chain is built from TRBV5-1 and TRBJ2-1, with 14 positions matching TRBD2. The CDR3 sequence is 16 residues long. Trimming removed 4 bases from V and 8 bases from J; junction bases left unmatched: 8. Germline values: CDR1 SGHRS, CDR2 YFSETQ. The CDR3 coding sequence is TGCGCCAGCAGCAGGCCGACTAGCGGGAGGGCCCATGAGCAGTTCTTC. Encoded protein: CASSRPTSGRAHEQFF. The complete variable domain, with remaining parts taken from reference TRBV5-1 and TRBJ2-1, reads KAGVTQTPRYLIKTRGQQVTLSCSPISGHRSVSWYQQTPGQGLQFLFEYFSETQRNKGNFPGRFSGRQFSNSRSEMNVSTLELGDSALYLCASSRPTSGRAHEQFFGPGTRLTVL.

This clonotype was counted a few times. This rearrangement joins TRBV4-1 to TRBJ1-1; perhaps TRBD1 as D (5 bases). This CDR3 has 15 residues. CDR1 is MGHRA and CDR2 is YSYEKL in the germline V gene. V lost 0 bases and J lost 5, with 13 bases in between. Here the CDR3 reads CASSQELPGRTEAFF. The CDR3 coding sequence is TGCGCCAGCAGCCAAGAGCTCCCAGGGCGGACTGAAGCTTTCTTT.

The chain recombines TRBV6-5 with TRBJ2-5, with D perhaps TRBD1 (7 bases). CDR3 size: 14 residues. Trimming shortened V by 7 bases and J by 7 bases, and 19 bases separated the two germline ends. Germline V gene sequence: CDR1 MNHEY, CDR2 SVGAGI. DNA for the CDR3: TGTGCCAGCAAGGAGGGACAGTTGAAAAGGACCCAGTACTTC. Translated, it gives CASKEGQLKRTQYF.

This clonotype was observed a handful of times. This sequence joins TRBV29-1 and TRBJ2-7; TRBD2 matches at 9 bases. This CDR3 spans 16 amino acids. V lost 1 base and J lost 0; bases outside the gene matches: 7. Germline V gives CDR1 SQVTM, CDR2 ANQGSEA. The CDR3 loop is CSVEGGVAGVSYEQYF. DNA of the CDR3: TGCAGCGTTGAAGGTGGGGTAGCGGGAGTCTCCTACGAGCAGTACTTC.

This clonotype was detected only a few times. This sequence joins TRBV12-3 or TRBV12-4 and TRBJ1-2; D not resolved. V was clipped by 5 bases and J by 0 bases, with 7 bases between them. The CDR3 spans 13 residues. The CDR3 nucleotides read TGTGCCAGCAGTCCCAATCCTAACTATGGCTACACCTTC. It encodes CASSPNPNYGYTF.

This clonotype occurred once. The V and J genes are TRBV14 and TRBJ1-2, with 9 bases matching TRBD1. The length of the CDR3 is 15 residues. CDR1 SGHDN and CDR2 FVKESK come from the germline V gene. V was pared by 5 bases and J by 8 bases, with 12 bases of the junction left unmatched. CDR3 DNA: TGTGCCAGCAGCGAAAACCGGGACAGGGTTTCCGGCTACACCTTC. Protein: CASSENRDRVSGYTF.

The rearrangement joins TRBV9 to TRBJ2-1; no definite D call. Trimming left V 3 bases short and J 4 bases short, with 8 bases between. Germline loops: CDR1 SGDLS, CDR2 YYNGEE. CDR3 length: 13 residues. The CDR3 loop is CASSAGFYNEQFF. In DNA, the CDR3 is TGTGCCAGCAGCGCGGGCTTTTACAATGAGCAGTTCTTC.

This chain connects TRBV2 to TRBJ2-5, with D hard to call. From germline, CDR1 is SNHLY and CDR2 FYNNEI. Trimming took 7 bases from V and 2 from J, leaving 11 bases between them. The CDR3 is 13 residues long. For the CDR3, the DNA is TGTGCCAGCAAATTAGCCAGGCAAGAGACCCAGTACTTC. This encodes CASKLARQETQYF.

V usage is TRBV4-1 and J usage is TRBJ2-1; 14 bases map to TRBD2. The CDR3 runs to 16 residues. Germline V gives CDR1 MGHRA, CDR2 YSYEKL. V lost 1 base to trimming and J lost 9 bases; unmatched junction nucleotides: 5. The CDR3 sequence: CASSQVGTSGSAEQFF. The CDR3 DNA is TGCGCCAGCAGCCAAGTAGGGACTAGCGGGAGTGCTGAGCAGTTCTTC.

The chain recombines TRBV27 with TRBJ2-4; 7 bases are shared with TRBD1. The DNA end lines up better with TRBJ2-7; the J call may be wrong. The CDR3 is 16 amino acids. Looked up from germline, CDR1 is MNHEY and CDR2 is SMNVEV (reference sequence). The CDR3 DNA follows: TGTGCCAGCAGGTTTCGACCACAGGGGAGAGCCTACGAGCAGTACTTC. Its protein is CASRFRPQGRAYEQYF.

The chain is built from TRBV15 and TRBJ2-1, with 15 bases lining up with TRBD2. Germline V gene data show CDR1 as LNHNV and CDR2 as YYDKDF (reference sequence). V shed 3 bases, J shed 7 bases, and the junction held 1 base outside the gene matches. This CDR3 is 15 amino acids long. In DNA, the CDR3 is TGTGCCACCAGCAGCGGACTAGCGGGAGGGAATGAGCAGTTCTTC. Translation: CATSSGLAGGNEQFF.

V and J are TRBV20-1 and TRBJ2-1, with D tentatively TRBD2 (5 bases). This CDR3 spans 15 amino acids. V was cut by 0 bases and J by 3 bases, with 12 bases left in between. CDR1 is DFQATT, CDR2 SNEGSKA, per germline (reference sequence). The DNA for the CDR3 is TGCAGTGCTAGAGAGACCGGACTGGGCTACAATGAGCAGTTCTTC. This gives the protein CSARETGLGYNEQFF.

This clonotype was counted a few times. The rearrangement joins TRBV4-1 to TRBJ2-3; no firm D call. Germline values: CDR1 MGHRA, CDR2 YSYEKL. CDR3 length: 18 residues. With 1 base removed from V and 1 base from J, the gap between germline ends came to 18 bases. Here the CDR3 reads CASSQGRSQRRGTDTQYF. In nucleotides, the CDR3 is TGCGCCAGCAGCCAAGGGAGATCCCAGCGAAGGGGCACAGATACGCAGTATTTT.

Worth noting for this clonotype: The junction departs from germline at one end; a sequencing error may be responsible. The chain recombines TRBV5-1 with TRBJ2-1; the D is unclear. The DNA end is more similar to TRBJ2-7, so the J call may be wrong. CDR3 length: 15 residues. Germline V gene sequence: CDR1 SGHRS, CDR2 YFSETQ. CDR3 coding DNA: TGCGCCAGCACCTTGTTAACTGTCTCCTACAATGAGCAGTACTTC. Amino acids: CASTLLTVSYNEQYF.